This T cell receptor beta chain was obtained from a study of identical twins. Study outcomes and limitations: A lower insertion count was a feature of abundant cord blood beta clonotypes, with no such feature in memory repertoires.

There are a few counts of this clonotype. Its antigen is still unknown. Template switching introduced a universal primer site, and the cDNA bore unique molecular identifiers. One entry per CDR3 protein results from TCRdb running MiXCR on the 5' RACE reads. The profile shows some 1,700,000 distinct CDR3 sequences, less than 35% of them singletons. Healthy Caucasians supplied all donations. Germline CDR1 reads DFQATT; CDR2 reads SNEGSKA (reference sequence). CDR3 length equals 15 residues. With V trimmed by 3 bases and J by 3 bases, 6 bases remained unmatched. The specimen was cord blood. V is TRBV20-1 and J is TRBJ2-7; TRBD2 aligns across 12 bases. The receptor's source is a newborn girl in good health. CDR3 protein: CSARLLAGGNYEQYF. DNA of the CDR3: TGCAGTGCTAGGCTACTAGCGGGAGGTAACTACGAGCAGTACTTC.